The 32 T cell receptor beta chains in this list originate from one sample, sequenced in a study of early T cells in non-severe SARS-CoV-2 infection. TCRdb called the 5' RACE reads again in MiXCR, with one record for every CDR3 protein. The sample yields fewer than 50,000 distinct CDR3 sequences, over 5% seen once. Sequencing was carried out using whole blood. These receptor sequences come from an adult who was a healthcare worker with PCR-confirmed SARS-CoV-2 infection or an uninfected control (not recorded which).

This clonotype has ten or more counts. The chain combines TRBV3-1 with TRBJ2-2; no clear D gene. In germline, CDR1 is LGHDT, CDR2 YNNKEL (reference sequence). The CDR3 covers 14 residues. Deletions cut 3 bases from V and 6 bases from J, with 11 bases between. The CDR3 is CASSHTAEAGELFF. In nucleotides, the CDR3 is TGTGCCAGCAGCCATACGGCCGAGGCCGGGGAGCTGTTTTTT.

This clonotype has a handful of counts. This chain connects TRBV20-1 to TRBJ2-3, with 11 bases fitting TRBD2. There are 16 residues in the CDR3. Trimming cost V 6 bases and J 4 bases; bases outside gene matches: 12. Germline lookup yields CDR1 DFQATT and CDR2 SNEGSKA (reference sequence). The DNA for the CDR3 is TGCAGTGCCGCCCCCTTAGCGGGGGGGCCCTCAGATACGCAGTATTTT. This translates into CSAAPLAGGPSDTQYF.

This sequence joins TRBV29-1 and TRBJ1-2; D remains unclear. The CDR3 has 10 amino acids. Germline CDR1 SQVTM, CDR2 ANQGSEA. This chain's CDR3 is CSTENYGYTF. As DNA, the CDR3 is TGCAGTACCGAGAACTATGGCTACACCTTC.

This clonotype has at least ten counts. The rearrangement links TRBV19 to TRBJ1-4, with 10 bases lining up with TRBD1. CDR3 size: 16 residues. V lost 4 bases to trimming and J lost 3 bases; unmatched junction nucleotides: 5. Germline loops: CDR1 LNHDA, CDR2 SQIVND (reference sequence). The CDR3 region is CASSRQGASANEKLFF. The CDR3 region has the DNA TGTGCCAGTAGTAGACAGGGGGCATCGGCTAATGAAAAACTGTTTTTT.

The chain carries TRBV29-1 and TRBJ2-1, with TRBD1 matching over 7 bases. With 2 bases clipped from V and 6 bases from J, the junction kept 7 bases outside the gene matches. The CDR3 is made up of 14 amino acids. The germline gives CDR1 SQVTM, CDR2 ANQGSEA. The CDR3 is CSVERDRLLNEQFF. CDR3 DNA sequence: TGCAGCGTTGAAAGGGACAGACTACTCAATGAGCAGTTCTTC.

In this sample, this clonotype turned up many times. The genes are TRBV5-1 and TRBJ2-7, with D possibly matching TRBD2 (5 bases). This CDR3 has 15 amino acids. Germline-derived CDR1 and CDR2 are SGHRS and YFSETQ. The ends were cut back, 2 bases at V and 2 bases at J, with 14 bases in the middle. The CDR3, as DNA: TGCGCCAGCAGCTTTCACTACGACGGGACCTACGAGCAGTACTTC. Protein sequence: CASSFHYDGTYEQYF.

This clonotype was picked up a small number of times. The J gene is TRBJ2-7, the V gene TRBV19; D is ambiguous. V dropped 4 bases and J dropped 3 bases, with 10 bases sitting between them. This CDR3 region has 13 residues. The germline V gene has CDR1 LNHDA and CDR2 SQIVND (reference sequence). As DNA, the CDR3 is TGTGCCAGTAGTACCTACGGGTTCTACGAGCAGTACTTC. This gives the protein CASSTYGFYEQYF.

The chain carries TRBV29-1 and TRBJ2-7; D might be TRBD1 (6 bases). The CDR3 runs 14 residues. V was clipped by 8 bases and J by 4 bases, with 21 bases between them. Per the germline V gene, CDR1 is SQVTM and CDR2 is ANQGSEA. CDR3 residues: CSHPDGTQLYEQYF. CDR3 DNA: TGCAGCCACCCCGACGGGACACAATTGTACGAGCAGTACTTC.

V usage is TRBV2 and J usage is TRBJ2-3, with TRBD2 matching over 7 bases. The CDR3 totals 15 residues. Germline-derived CDR1 and CDR2 are SNHLY and FYNNEI. V shed 5 bases, J shed 4 bases, and the junction held 9 bases outside the gene matches. The CDR3 sequence is CASSQTSILPDTQYF. The CDR3 DNA follows: TGTGCCAGCAGTCAGACTAGCATCCTCCCAGATACGCAGTATTTT.

The gene calls are TRBV5-4 and TRBJ2-3; 9 bases are shared with TRBD2. Per germline, CDR1 SGHNT and CDR2 YYREEE (reference sequence). There are 15 residues in the CDR3. V lost 0 bases, J lost 5 bases, and 4 bases stayed unmatched. The CDR3 loop is CASSLGLAEVDTQYF. In nucleotides, the CDR3 is TGTGCCAGCAGCTTGGGACTAGCGGAGGTAGATACGCAGTATTTT. Based on the CDR3 plus reference TRBV5-4 and TRBJ2-3, the full variable domain is ETGVTQSPTHLIKTRGQQVTLRCSSQSGHNTVSWYQQALGQGPQFIFQYYREEENGRGNFPPRFSGLQFPNYSSELNVNALELDDSALYLCASSLGLAEVDTQYFGPGTRLTVL.

This clonotype has a count of ten or more. CDR3 amino acids: CASSGGYRGAPYEQYF. The CDR3 bases are TGCGCCAGCAGTGGGGGGTATCGGGGAGCCCCCTACGAGCAGTACTTC. The genes are TRBV10-1 and TRBJ2-7; D possibly matches TRBD1 or TRBD2 (5 bases each). The CDR3 runs 16 residues. The V end lost 4 bases, the J end lost 2 bases, and 18 bases lay between the germline ends. CDR1 and CDR2 (germline): WNHNN, SYGVQD (reference sequence).

This clonotype has at least ten counts. J is TRBJ2-3 and V is TRBV27; TRBD2 aligns across 8 bases. The germline gives CDR1 MNHEY, CDR2 SMNVEV (reference sequence). This CDR3 is 14 amino acids long. With V trimmed by 7 bases and J by 5 bases, 8 bases remained unmatched. The CDR3 is CASKPPGGEDTQYF. The DNA for the CDR3 is TGTGCCAGCAAACCCCCGGGAGGGGAAGATACGCAGTATTTT.

V and J are TRBV29-1 and TRBJ1-2; D uncertain. V dropped 5 bases and J dropped 4 bases, with 20 bases sitting between them. Germline CDR1 reads SQVTM; CDR2 reads ANQGSEA. The CDR3 contains 15 residues. The CDR3 bases are TGCAGCGTTCTCCGCCGGACCCGCGGTAGCTATGGCTACACCTTC. This sequence encodes CSVLRRTRGSYGYTF. The variable domain in full, completed from reference TRBV29-1 and TRBJ1-2, reads SAVISQKPSRDICQRGTSLTIQCQVDSQVTMMFWYRQQPGQSLTLIATANQGSEATYESGFVIDKFPISRPNLTFSTLTVSNMSPEDSSIYLCSVLRRTRGSYGYTFGSGTRLTVV.

In its sample, this clonotype was seen many times. This chain joins TRBV20-1 and TRBJ2-7; 7 nucleotides agree with TRBD2. The V gene's germline CDR1 is DFQATT and CDR2 SNEGSKA (reference sequence). The V gene end was trimmed by 4 bases and the J gene end by 7 bases; junction bases not matched to a gene: 10. CDR3 length: 13 residues. CDR3 region: CSAKETVRGEQYF. In DNA form, the CDR3 reads TGCAGTGCTAAAGAGACAGTGCGGGGGGAGCAGTACTTC.

A few counts support this clonotype. The chain recombines TRBV11-2 with TRBJ2-3, with TRBD2 matching over 10 bases. This CDR3 is built from 15 residues. V shed 7 bases and J 4 bases; nucleotides not matched to a gene: 8. Germline assignment: CDR1 SGHAT and CDR2 FQNNGV. The CDR3 is CASTEAGGPSDTQYF. CDR3 in DNA: TGTGCCAGCACCGAAGCGGGGGGGCCCTCAGATACGCAGTATTTT.

This clonotype showed up many times. The chain has TRBV20-1 and TRBJ2-3, with D unclear. CDR1 and CDR2 from the germline V gene are DFQATT and SNEGSKA (reference sequence). The CDR3 loop spans 14 amino acids. V dropped 5 bases and J dropped 3 bases, with 15 bases sitting between them. The CDR3 nucleotides are TGCAGTGCTCGTCGTATGAAGGGTACAGATACGCAGTATTTT. Translating gives CSARRMKGTDTQYF.

This clonotype was seen at least ten times. The chain has TRBV5-1 and TRBJ2-5, with TRBD1 matching 9 bases. From germline, CDR1 is SGHRS and CDR2 YFSETQ. V shed 4 bases and J 4 bases; nucleotides not matched to a gene: 5. This CDR3 region has 14 residues. In nucleotides, the CDR3 is TGCGCCAGCAGCGCCACGACAGGGGGAGAGACCCAGTACTTC. Translating gives CASSATTGGETQYF. Using reference TRBV5-1 and TRBJ2-5 for the parts outside the CDR3, the full variable domain is KAGVTQTPRYLIKTRGQQVTLSCSPISGHRSVSWYQQTPGQGLQFLFEYFSETQRNKGNFPGRFSGRQFSNSRSEMNVSTLELGDSALYLCASSATTGGETQYFGPGTRLLVL.

The chain joins TRBV20-1 to TRBJ2-5; 9 bases are shared with TRBD2. The CDR3 is 12 amino acids. Germline CDR1 and CDR2: DFQATT and SNEGSKA (reference sequence). Trimming took 5 bases from V and 12 from J; bases not matched to a gene: 10. The CDR3 DNA reads TGCAGTGCTCAACTAGCGGGCCCGAACGAGTACTTC. Translation: CSAQLAGPNEYF.

Many counts were recorded for this clonotype. One end of the junction fails to match germline, which may point to a read error. The V gene is TRBV6-2 or TRBV6-3, the J gene TRBJ2-7, with D uncertain. Per the germline V gene, CDR1 is MNHEY and CDR2 is SVGEGT. The CDR3 length is 12 residues. The CDR3 reads CASSTSSYEQYF. The CDR3 DNA reads as TGCGCCAGCAGTACAAGCTCCTACGAGCAGTACTTC.

This clonotype came up many times. The CDR3 sequence: CAISSRLQGTAGNTIYF. The CDR3 DNA is TGTGCCATCAGTTCCCGTCTACAGGGGACCGCTGGAAACACCATATATTTT. The chain links TRBV10-3 to TRBJ1-3, with 7 bases aligning to TRBD1. In germline, CDR1 is ENHRY, CDR2 SYGVKD. The junction had 12 bases not matched to a gene; V was cut back by 5 bases and J by 2 bases. CDR3 length equals 17 residues.

This clonotype was observed many times. The V call is TRBV12-3 or TRBV12-4, the J call TRBJ2-7, with D perhaps TRBD1 (6 bases). V was trimmed by 5 bases and J by 7 bases, leaving 18 bases between them. The CDR3 has 14 amino acids. In DNA, the CDR3 is TGTGCCAGCAGTCGGAGACAGGAGAAAGGGGAGCAGTACTTC. This codes for CASSRRQEKGEQYF.

Many counts were recorded for this clonotype. The chain recombines TRBV10-2 with TRBJ2-5; D gene uncertain. The CDR3 runs to 11 residues. Germline V gene lookup returns CDR1 WSHSY and CDR2 SAAADI. The V and J ends lost 5 bases and 8 bases respectively, with 9 bases between them. The CDR3 DNA follows: TGCGCCAGCAGTACCGGGCCCACCCAGTACTTC. It translates to CASSTGPTQYF.

This clonotype was recorded many times. V usage is TRBV6-5 and J usage is TRBJ2-1; D is perhaps TRBD1 (5 bases). V was clipped by 4 bases and J by 6 bases, with 10 bases between them. The CDR3 extends over 13 amino acids. Germline V gives CDR1 MNHEY, CDR2 SVGAGI. The CDR3, as DNA: TGTGCCAGCAGTTTAGGGGAACCCAATGAGCAGTTCTTC. Its translation: CASSLGEPNEQFF.

The rearrangement links TRBV3-1 to TRBJ2-3; 7 bases match TRBD2. V lost 5 bases to trimming and J lost 6 bases; unmatched junction nucleotides: 5. Germline assignment: CDR1 LGHDT and CDR2 YNNKEL (reference sequence). CDR3 length: 13 amino acids. CDR3 sequence: CASSWEGMDTQYF. The CDR3 DNA sequence: TGTGCCAGCAGCTGGGAGGGGATGGATACGCAGTATTTT.

This clonotype was counted many times. The chain employs TRBV14 and TRBJ1-1, with a tentative D call TRBD1 (6 bases). The V gene's germline CDR1 is SGHDN and CDR2 FVKESK. This CDR3 comprises 13 residues. The V and J ends lost 2 bases and 4 bases respectively, with 8 bases between them. CDR3: CASSQQGSTEAFF. The CDR3 DNA is TGTGCCAGCAGCCAACAGGGGAGCACTGAAGCTTTCTTT. The complete variable domain, with remaining parts taken from reference TRBV14 and TRBJ1-1, reads EAGVTQFPSHSVIEKGQTVTLRCDPISGHDNLYWYRRVMGKEIKFLLHFVKESKQDESGMPNNRFLAERTGGTYSTLKVQPAELEDSGVYFCASSQQGSTEAFFGQGTRLTVV.

This clonotype was counted at least ten times. The chain joins TRBV5-5 to TRBJ1-6; weak D call: TRBD1 (6 bases). CDR1 is SGHKS, CDR2 YYEKEE, per germline (reference sequence). The CDR3 contains 16 residues. V lost 0 bases to trimming and J lost 5 bases, with 12 bases between them. CDR3 bases: TGTGCCAGCAGCTTGGTTGACAGGCATGATAATTCACCCCTCCACTTT. Translating gives CASSLVDRHDNSPLHF.

This clonotype has just a few counts. This rearrangement joins TRBV4-1 to TRBJ2-1; no reliable D call. The CDR3 sequence is 15 residues long. Trimming took 1 base from V and 1 from J, leaving 8 bases between them. Per germline, CDR1 MGHRA and CDR2 YSYEKL. Here the CDR3 reads CASSQAGGSYNEQFF. As DNA, the CDR3 is TGCGCCAGCAGCCAAGCGGGTGGATCCTACAATGAGCAGTTCTTC.

In its sample, this clonotype was seen many times. The chain recombines TRBV11-2 with TRBJ2-7, with TRBD1 matching over 10 bases. Germline CDR1 is SGHAT and CDR2 is FQNNGV. The ends lost 7 bases at V and 5 bases at J; junction bases unmatched: 8. CDR3 length: 14 residues. The CDR3 DNA reads TGTGCCAGCACCGTGACAGGGGGCTTCAACGAGCAGTACTTC. It translates to CASTVTGGFNEQYF.

In its sample, this clonotype was seen many times. The chain recombines TRBV11-2 with TRBJ1-6; TRBD1 aligns across 8 bases. V shed 3 bases, J shed 5 bases, and the junction held 0 bases outside the gene matches. There are 14 residues in the CDR3. Germline lookup yields CDR1 SGHAT and CDR2 FQNNGV. The CDR3 reads CASSLGQDNSPLHF. In DNA form, the CDR3 reads TGTGCCAGCAGCTTGGGACAGGATAATTCACCCCTCCACTTT.

This clonotype was found many times. This chain uses TRBV4-3 with TRBJ1-2; TRBD1 might be the D (5 bases). CDR1 is LGHNA, CDR2 YSLEER, per germline. The CDR3 covers 15 residues. The germline V and J ends were trimmed by 0 bases and 7 bases, with 15 bases remaining between them. The DNA of the CDR3 is TGCGCCAGCAGCCAAGACCACAACACAGGCAGTGGCTACACCTTC. It encodes CASSQDHNTGSGYTF.

This clonotype turned up a few times. The chain couples TRBV15 to TRBJ1-1; D not resolved. Trimming cost V 2 bases and J 0 bases, with 10 bases left between them. The germline CDR1 and CDR2 sequences are LNHNV and YYDKDF (reference sequence). The CDR3 length is 15 residues. The CDR3 sequence: CATSRLAGMNTEAFF. The CDR3, as DNA: TGTGCCACCAGCAGACTGGCGGGGATGAACACTGAAGCTTTCTTT.

This clonotype was seen only a few times. The chain combines TRBV11-2 with TRBJ2-3, with 14 bases identical to TRBD2. V lost 5 bases, J lost 4 bases, and 2 bases stayed unmatched. CDR1 SGHAT and CDR2 FQNNGV come from the germline V gene. The CDR3 length is 15 residues. The CDR3 here is CASSRTSGGSDTQYF. The CDR3 nucleotides read TGTGCCAGCAGCAGGACTAGCGGGGGGTCAGATACGCAGTATTTT. Complete variable domain (other parts from reference TRBV11-2 and TRBJ2-3): EAGVAQSPRYKIIEKRQSVAFWCNPISGHATLYWYQQILGQGPKLLIQFQNNGVVDDSQLPKDRFSAERLKGVDSTLKIQPAKLEDSAVYLCASSRTSGGSDTQYFGPGTRLTVL.